This T cell receptor (beta chain) was recorded in a study of vaccination effects on CD4 cells after COVID-19. Background on the study: Of the BNT162b2 and mRNA-1273 vaccines, participants received two doses of one or the other.

Having been cultured for around nine days, the cells underwent CD4+ T cell isolation. Previously uninfected by SARS-CoV-2, the vaccine recipients also showed negative nucleocapsid antibodies. Both day 3 and day 7 saw half the medium replaced with IL-2 medium. This clone was seen more than once but under ten times. Antigen: not known. Clones were read by immunoSEQ multiplex PCR, and TCRdb kept only the in-frame ones, dropping some. This sample has tens of thousands of clones, with 65% to 80% found just once. The germline V and J ends were trimmed by 7 bases and 0 bases, with 11 bases remaining between them. CDR3 length equals 14 residues. CDR1 MDHEN and CDR2 SYDVKM come from the germline V gene. Study-level points and caveats: Late post-vaccination, clones induced by infection and those induced by vaccine underwent marked clonal contraction.

This specimen was CD4+ T cells from PBMCs cultured without peptide, taken before COVID-19 vaccination. This receptor was obtained from a human donor who received a COVID-19 vaccine. V gene TRBV28 combines with J gene TRBJ2-3; tentatively, D is TRBD2 (6 bases). CDR3 coding DNA: TGTGCCAGCACGGGGGACTCTAGCACAGATACGCAGTATTTT. This gives the protein CASTGDSSTDTQYF.